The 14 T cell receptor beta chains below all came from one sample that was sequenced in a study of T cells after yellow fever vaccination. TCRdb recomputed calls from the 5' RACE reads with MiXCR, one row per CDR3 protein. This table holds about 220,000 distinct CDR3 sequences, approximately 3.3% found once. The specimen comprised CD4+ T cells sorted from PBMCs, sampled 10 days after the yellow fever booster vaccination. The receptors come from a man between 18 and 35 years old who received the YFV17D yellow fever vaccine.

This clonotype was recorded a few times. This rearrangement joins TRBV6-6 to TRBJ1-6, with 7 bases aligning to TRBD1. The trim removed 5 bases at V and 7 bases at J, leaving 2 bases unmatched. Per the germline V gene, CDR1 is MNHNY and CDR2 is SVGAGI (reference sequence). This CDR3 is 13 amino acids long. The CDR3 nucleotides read TGTGCCAGCAGTACAGGGGCGAATTCACCCCTCCACTTT. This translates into CASSTGANSPLHF.

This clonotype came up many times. The chain's CDR3 is CASSFSANSNQPQHF. The DNA for the CDR3 is TGTGCCAGCAGTTTTTCGGCAAATAGCAATCAGCCCCAGCATTTT. This chain links TRBV12-3 or TRBV12-4 with TRBJ1-5; D remains ambiguous. Between the trimmed V and J ends, which lost 3 bases and 0 bases, there was a span of 9 bases. The CDR3 loop spans 15 amino acids.

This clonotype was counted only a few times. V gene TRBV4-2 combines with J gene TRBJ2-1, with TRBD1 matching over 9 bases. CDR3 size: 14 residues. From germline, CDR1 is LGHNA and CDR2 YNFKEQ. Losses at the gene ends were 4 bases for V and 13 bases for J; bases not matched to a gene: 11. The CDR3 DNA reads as TGTGCCAGCAGCCCATCGACAGGGGGGGGACCCCAGTTCTTC. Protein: CASSPSTGGGPQFF.

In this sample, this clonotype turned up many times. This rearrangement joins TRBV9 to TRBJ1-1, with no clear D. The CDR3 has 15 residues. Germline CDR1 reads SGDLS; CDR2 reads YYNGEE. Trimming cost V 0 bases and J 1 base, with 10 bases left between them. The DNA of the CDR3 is TGTGCCAGCAGCGTAGTAGAGTTGCCGAACACTGAAGCTTTCTTT. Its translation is CASSVVELPNTEAFF.

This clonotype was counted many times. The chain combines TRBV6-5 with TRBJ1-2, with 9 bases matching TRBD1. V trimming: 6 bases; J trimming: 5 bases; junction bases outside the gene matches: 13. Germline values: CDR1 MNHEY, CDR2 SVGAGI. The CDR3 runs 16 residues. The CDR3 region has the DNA TGTGCCAGCAGCTCGGACAGGGGAACGTTTCGGTATGGCTACACCTTC. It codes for CASSSDRGTFRYGYTF.

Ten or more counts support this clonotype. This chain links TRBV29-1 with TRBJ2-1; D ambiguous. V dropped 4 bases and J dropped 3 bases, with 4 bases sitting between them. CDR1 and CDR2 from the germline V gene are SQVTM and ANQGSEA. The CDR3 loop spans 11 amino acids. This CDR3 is CSVGGYNEQFF. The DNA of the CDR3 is TGCAGCGTTGGCGGCTACAATGAGCAGTTCTTC.

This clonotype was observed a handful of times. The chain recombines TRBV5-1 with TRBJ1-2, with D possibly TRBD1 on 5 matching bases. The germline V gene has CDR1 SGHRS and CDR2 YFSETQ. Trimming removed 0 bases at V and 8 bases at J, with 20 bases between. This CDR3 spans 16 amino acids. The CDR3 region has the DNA TGCGCCAGCAGCTTGGATCCAGCCAGGACACACAACGGCTACACCTTC. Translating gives CASSLDPARTHNGYTF.

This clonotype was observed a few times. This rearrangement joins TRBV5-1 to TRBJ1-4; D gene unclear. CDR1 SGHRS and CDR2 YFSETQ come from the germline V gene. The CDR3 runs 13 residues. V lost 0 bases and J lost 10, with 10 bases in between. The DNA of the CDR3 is TGCGCCAGCAGCTTGGTCGGAGAAGGAAAACTGTTTTTT. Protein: CASSLVGEGKLFF.

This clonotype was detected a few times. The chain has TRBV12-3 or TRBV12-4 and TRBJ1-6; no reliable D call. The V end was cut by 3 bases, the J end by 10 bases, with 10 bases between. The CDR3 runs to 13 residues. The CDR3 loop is CASSFEDLSPLHF. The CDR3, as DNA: TGTGCCAGCAGTTTTGAGGACTTATCACCCCTCCACTTT.

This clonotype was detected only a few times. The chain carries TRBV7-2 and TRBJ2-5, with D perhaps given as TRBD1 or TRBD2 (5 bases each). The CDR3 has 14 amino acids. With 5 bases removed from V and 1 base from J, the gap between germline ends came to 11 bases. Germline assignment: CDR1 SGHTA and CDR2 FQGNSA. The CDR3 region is CASSPLGAQETQYF. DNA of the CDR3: TGTGCCAGCAGCCCGCTCGGGGCCCAAGAGACCCAGTACTTC.

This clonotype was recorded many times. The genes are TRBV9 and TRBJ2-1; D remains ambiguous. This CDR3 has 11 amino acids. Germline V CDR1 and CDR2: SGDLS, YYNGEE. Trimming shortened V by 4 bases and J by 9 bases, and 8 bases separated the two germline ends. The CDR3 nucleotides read TGTGCCAGCAGCAGTGGTGCTGAGCAGTTCTTC. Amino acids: CASSSGAEQFF.

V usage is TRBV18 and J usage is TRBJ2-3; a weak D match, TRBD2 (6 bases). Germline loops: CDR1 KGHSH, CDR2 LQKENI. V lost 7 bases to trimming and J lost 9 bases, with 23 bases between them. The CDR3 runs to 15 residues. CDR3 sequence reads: CASFTGSPPGETQYF. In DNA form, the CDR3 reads TGTGCCAGCTTTACCGGGAGTCCCCCAGGAGAGACGCAGTATTTT.

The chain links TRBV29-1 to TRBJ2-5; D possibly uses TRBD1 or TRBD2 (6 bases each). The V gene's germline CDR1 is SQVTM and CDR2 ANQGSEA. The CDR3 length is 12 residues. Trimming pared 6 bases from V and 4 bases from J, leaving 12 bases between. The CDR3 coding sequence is TGCAGCGTCTCACAGGGAGGAGAGACCCAGTACTTC. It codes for CSVSQGGETQYF.

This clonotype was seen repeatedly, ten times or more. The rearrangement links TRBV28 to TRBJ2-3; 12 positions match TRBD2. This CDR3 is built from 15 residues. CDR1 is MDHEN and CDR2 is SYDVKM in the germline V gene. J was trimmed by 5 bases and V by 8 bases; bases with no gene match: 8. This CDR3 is CASAALAGGQDTQYF. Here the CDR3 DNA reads TGTGCCAGCGCCGCTCTAGCGGGGGGGCAAGATACGCAGTATTTT.